This T cell receptor (beta chain) was sequenced during a study of cytomegalovirus exposure and HLA in healthy donors. At the level of the study: HLA-typed donors were the source of roughly 80 million unique TCRs held in an early data release.

This CDR3 contains 14 residues. The V and J ends lost 3 bases and 2 bases respectively, with 7 bases between them. Germline loops: CDR1 KGHSH, CDR2 LQKENI. A note on this clone: The antigen is unknown.

General observations from the study: Being productive about 87% or about 30% of the time was typical of most TCR beta V segments in an earlier analysis.

Primers: 60 Vbeta forward and 13 Jbeta reverse. Method: immunoSEQ multiplex PCR; TCRdb's copy keeps in-frame clones and lacks some. There are about 82,000 clones in the sample; under 80% occur only once, and under 15% lies in the top ten. This clonotype originated in a human donor in good health. The gene calls are TRBV18 and TRBJ1-4, with D tentatively TRBD1 (6 bases). Sequenced: PBMCs. The CDR3 DNA follows: TGTGCCAGCTCACCGCAGGGGACTAATGAAAAACTGTTTTTT. Amino acids: CASSPQGTNEKLFF.